The clone carrying this T cell receptor (beta chain) was seen a few times. J gave up 3 bases and V 5 bases, and 14 bases lay outside the gene matches. Germline CDR1 MNHEY, CDR2 SMNVEV (reference sequence). The CDR3 consists of 17 residues. Isolated per sample were at least 7 million PBMCs. This specimen belongs to a study of blood T cells in healthy people across ages. The use of a sample-barcoded 5' primer and a J-beta primer mix characterized a second PCR of roughly 6 to 11 cycles. TCRdb passed the 5' RACE reads through MiXCR, listing each CDR3 protein once. Of more than 1,000,000 distinct CDR3 sequences detected, 20% to 25% appear once; the ten largest clones hold about 0.8%. A further study also used this sample, focusing on T cells of mothers and their children. That study reports: The authors detected no persistent microchimeric T cell clones.

This receptor was identified in a girl aged 2-10 years in good health. This chain uses TRBV27 with TRBJ2-5; TRBD2 matches at 8 bases. Sequencing was done on a sample of blood. CDR3 nucleotide sequence: TGTGCCAGCAGTCCAACCCCGGGGGGGTCAGTTGAAGAGACCCAGTACTTC. It translates to CASSPTPGGSVEETQYF.